One T cell receptor (beta chain) is described in this entry. Its antigen is unknown. Germline lookup yields CDR1 LGHDT and CDR2 YNNKEL (reference sequence). Trimming took 1 base from V and 13 from J, leaving 20 bases between them. CDR3 size: 16 residues. The data were taken from a study of T cell responses to AZD1222 COVID-19 vaccine. Overall study findings and caveats: The study found vaccine-associated CD4 TCRs spanning spike, dominant at 160-218 and 743-854.

The table came from immunoSEQ multiplex PCR; TCRdb's copy has only in-frame clones and leaves some out. Of fewer than 110,000 clones in the sample, over 75% are singletons; the top ten hold 15% to 20%. This TCR was sampled from an adult in good health. J is TRBJ1-6 and V is TRBV3-1 (or the pseudogene TRBV3-2); TRBD1 might be the D (6 bases). This specimen consisted of peripheral blood, obtained on day 0 of AZD1222 vaccination. The CDR3 nucleotides read TGTGCCAGCAGCCAAGGCCGGCAGGGGACCTCCAGTCCCCTCCACTTT. As protein: CASSQGRQGTSSPLHF.